This T cell receptor (beta chain) comes out of a study of cytomegalovirus exposure and HLA in healthy donors. Amplification used 60 Vbeta primers and 13 Jbeta primers. Measured with immunoSEQ multiplex PCR; TCRdb has only the in-frame clones, and not every one. The sample lists 100,000 to 150,000 clones, approximately 80% occurring once. The CDR3 is made up of 14 amino acids. Germline V lookup: CDR1 SGHTA, CDR2 FQGNSA. In its sample, this clone was seen a few times. Its antigen remains unknown. The junction and the germline gene differ at one end; a read error may be behind it. Other DNA variants within this sample encode the same CDR3. Points from the study as a whole: According to an earlier analysis, most TCR beta V segments yielded productive rearrangements about 90% or about 30% of the time.

The rearrangement links TRBV7-2 to TRBJ1-6, with TRBD1 matching over 8 bases. Sequences were obtained from PBMCs. This clonotype was sampled from a man aged 45 to 65 in good health and CMV-seronegative. The CDR3 spells CASSFGTGPSPLHF. The CDR3 nucleotides read TGTGCCAGCAGCTTTGGGACAGGCCCTTCACCCCTCCACTTC.